The TCR beta chain described here comes from a study of cytomegalovirus exposure and HLA in healthy donors. Study overall: A preliminary data release comprised approximately 85 million unique TCRs obtained from HLA-typed donors. Study-level results: Researchers left out some V segments, among them TRBV6-2 and TRBV6-3, as indistinguishable. In a later analysis, common viral pathogens appeared linked to several of the most significant clusters. Specificity of a few CMV-associated chains for CMV antigens was verified in vitro.

Primers: 60 Vbeta forward and 13 Jbeta reverse. Data came from immunoSEQ multiplex PCR; TCRdb stores just in-frame clones and leaves some out. Of roughly 180,000 clones listed, roughly 85% are singletons. The CDR3 consists of 13 residues. From germline, CDR1 is SSHAT and CDR2 FNYEAQ (reference sequence). In its sample, this clone was seen a few times. Its target is not known. Germline and junction disagree at one end, which may indicate a read error. This TCR was recovered from a man between 25 and 39 years old in good health and CMV-seronegative. The gene calls are TRBV7-7 and TRBJ2-1; D is uncertain. Sample: PBMCs. The CDR3 sequence: CASSLAQYNEQFF. The CDR3 DNA follows: TGTGCTAGCAGCTTAGCTCAGTACAATGAGCAGTTCTTC.